Listed below are T cell receptor beta chains from one sample, sequenced in a study of blood T cell repertoires in COVID-19. The method was immunoSEQ multiplex PCR; TCRdb's version includes in-frame clones alone and lacks a portion of them. Of 250,000 to 400,000 clones in the sample, 90% are singletons; the top ten hold approximately 2.9%. Sequenced material: peripheral blood. These receptors were obtained from a woman aged 25 to 39 with COVID-19, enrolled during active disease. CDR3s include the opening cysteine and the closing phenylalanine or tryptophan. D genes are given only for firm matches. Clone size appears in some rows only: once, few, many, or a class for an expanded clone.

TRBJ2-5,-,-,TRBV5-1,CASSSELTGLDETQYF,TGCGCCAGCAGCTCGGAACTGACAGGACTGGATGAGACCCAGTACTTC
TRBJ1-2,few,-,TRBV6-1,CASSEVGGLAGYTF,TGTGCCAGCAGTGAAGTAGGAGGGTTAGCTGGCTACACCTTC
TRBJ2-1,-,TRBD2,TRBV11-2,CASSLYRLAGGATYNEQFF,TGTGCCAGCAGCTTGTACAGACTAGCGGGGGGAGCCACCTACAATGAGCAGTTCTTC
TRBJ1-3,-,TRBD1,TRBV30,CAWGNLQGITGNTIYF,TGTGCCTGGGGGAACCTACAGGGGATAACTGGAAACACCATATATTTT
TRBJ2-1,-,-,TRBV2,CASSAGLYNEQFF,TGTGCCAGCAGTGCGGGACTTTACAATGAGCAGTTCTTC
TRBJ2-7,few,-,TRBV28,CASNMRGQGYEQYF,TGTGCCAGCAATATGCGGGGTCAGGGTTACGAGCAGTACTTC
TRBJ2-1,-,TRBD2,TRBV5-4,CASSPSGRVYNEQFF,TGTGCCAGCAGCCCAAGCGGGAGGGTCTACAATGAGCAGTTCTTC
TRBJ1-1,-,-,TRBV6-5,CASSYRGVPRDTEAFF,TGTGCCAGCAGTTACCGGGGAGTGCCTCGGGACACTGAAGCTTTCTTT
TRBJ2-7,-,-,TRBV7-9,CASSLELSYEQYF,TGTGCCAGCAGCTTAGAACTTTCCTACGAGCAGTACTTC
TRBJ2-5,-,TRBD2,TRBV6-5,CASRGTSGRETQYF,TGTGCCAGCAGAGGGACTAGCGGGAGAGAGACCCAGTACTTC
TRBJ2-3,-,TRBD1,TRBV7-3,CASSWGQGDTDTQYF,TGTGCCAGCAGCTGGGGACAGGGAGACACAGATACGCAGTATTTT
TRBJ2-1,-,TRBD2,TRBV4-1,CASSQETSGRKVNEQFF,TGCGCCAGCAGCCAAGAGACTAGCGGGAGAAAGGTAAATGAGCAGTTCTTC
TRBJ2-1,few,-,TRBV4-1,CASSHDSDEQFF,TGCGCCAGCAGCCACGACAGTGATGAGCAGTTCTTC
TRBJ2-2,once,-,TRBV6-1,CASSENRVSGELFF,TGTGCCAGCAGTGAAAACAGGGTTAGCGGGGAGCTGTTTTTT
TRBJ2-3,-,-,TRBV5-5,CASSPGVGTDTQYF,TGTGCCAGCAGCCCAGGGGTCGGCACAGATACGCAGTATTTT
TRBJ2-7,-,TRBD2,TRBV5-4,CASSPGRAPEQYF,TGTGCCAGCAGCCCGGGGAGGGCCCCCGAGCAGTACTTC
TRBJ1-2,-,-,TRBV27,CASRPTGSYGYTF,TGTGCCAGCAGGCCGACAGGCAGCTATGGCTACACCTTC
TRBJ2-6,-,-,TRBV24-1,CATSTAVSGANVLTF,TGTGCCACCAGTACAGCGGTCTCTGGGGCCAACGTCCTGACTTTC
TRBJ1-2,-,TRBD1,TRBV5-1,CASSLRQGGSEGYTF,TGCGCCAGCAGCTTGAGGCAGGGGGGTTCTGAGGGCTACACCTTC
TRBJ2-3,-,-,TRBV5-1,CASSLWTASTDTQYF,TGCGCCAGCAGCCTGTGGACTGCCAGCACAGATACGCAGTATTTT
TRBJ1-3,-,-,TRBV11-2,CASSIRGAGSGNTIYF,TGTGCCAGCAGCATTCGCGGCGCGGGCTCTGGAAACACCATATATTTT
TRBJ2-1,-,-,TRBV25-1,CASSERGYNEQFF,TGTGCCAGCAGTGAACGGGGATACAATGAGCAGTTCTTC
TRBJ1-2,-,TRBD1,TRBV11-2,CASSLVGGQGARGGYTF,TGTGCCAGCAGCTTAGTAGGAGGACAGGGGGCGCGGGGCGGCTACACCTTC
TRBJ2-5,-,TRBD1,TRBV28,CASSPGQGMAEEAQYF,TGTGCCAGCAGTCCCGGACAGGGGATGGCTGAAGAGGCCCAGTACTTC
TRBJ2-2,-,TRBD1,TRBV5-6,CASSLGQGPFTGELFF,TGTGCCAGCAGCCTCGGACAGGGACCGTTCACCGGGGAGCTGTTTTTT
TRBJ2-7,-,-,TRBV14,CASSQDTGEDEQYF,TGTGCCAGCAGCCAAGACACGGGAGAGGACGAGCAGTACTTC
TRBJ1-2,-,TRBD1,TRBV7-9,CASSSGTVYGYTF,TGTGCCAGCAGCTCCGGGACAGTTTATGGCTACACCTTC
TRBJ1-2,-,TRBD1,TRBV25-1,CASSDPGRGKHGYTF,TGTGCCAGCAGTGATCCAGGCAGGGGGAAGCATGGCTACACCTTC
TRBJ2-5,-,TRBD1,TRBV2,CASYEDRAFQETQYF,TGTGCCAGTTACGAGGACAGGGCCTTCCAAGAGACCCAGTACTTC
TRBJ2-5,-,-,TRBV2,CASSEGYPGETQYF,TGTGCCAGCAGTGAGGGCTATCCGGGGGAGACCCAGTACTTC
TRBJ2-1,-,TRBD2,TRBV6-1,CASSDTSGSYNEQFF,TGTGCCAGCAGTGACACTAGCGGATCTTACAATGAGCAGTTCTTC
TRBJ2-1,once,-,TRBV6-2/TRBV6-3,CASSYAPNQARTQFF,TGTGCCAGCAGTTACGCACCGAATCAAGCGAGAACGCAGTTCTTC
TRBJ1-2,-,-,TRBV7-2,CASSLSAGENYGYTF,TGTGCCAGCAGCTTATCGGCAGGGGAGAACTATGGCTACACCTTC
TRBJ1-5,-,TRBD1,TRBV4-1,CASSQDRGLRQPQHF,TGCGCCAGCAGCCAAGACAGGGGGCTGCGTCAGCCCCAGCATTTT
TRBJ2-7,-,TRBD1,TRBV5-1,CASKTPDRDSYEQYF,TGCGCCAGCAAAACTCCGGACAGGGATTCCTACGAGCAGTACTTC
TRBJ1-2,once,TRBD1,TRBV6-5,CASSRGQKVGGYTF,TGTGCCAGCAGTAGGGGACAGAAAGTCGGTGGCTACACCTTC
TRBJ1-3,-,-,TRBV5-6,CASFLRQSGNTIYF,TGTGCCAGCTTCCTTCGACAGTCTGGAAACACCATATATTTT
TRBJ2-7,-,-,TRBV10-3,CAITEGQGMTYEQYF,TGTGCCATCACTGAAGGCCAGGGGATGACCTACGAGCAGTACTTC
TRBJ2-1,-,-,TRBV19,CASSTPSFASYNEQFF,TGTGCCAGTAGTACACCTAGCTTCGCCTCCTACAATGAGCAGTTCTTC
TRBJ2-7,once,TRBD1,TRBV28,CASSGPGQSYEQYF,TGTGCCAGCAGTGGGCCGGGACAGTCCTACGAGCAGTACTTC
TRBJ2-5,-,-,TRBV6-5,CASSPAAKETQYF,TGTGCCAGCTCTCCGGCGGCAAAAGAGACCCAGTACTTC
TRBJ2-3,-,TRBD1,TRBV4-2,CASSRAFRDRVGDTQYF,TGTGCCAGCAGCCGTGCATTCCGGGACAGGGTAGGAGATACGCAGTATTTT